Shown below are 3 T cell receptor beta chains from a single sample sequenced in a study of CD8 T cells in Susac syndrome. Random hexamers primed reverse transcription of about 0.45 to 1 ug RNA. TCRdb independently ran MiXCR on the immunoSEQ multiplex PCR reads; one entry per CDR3 protein. The profile shows some 200,000 distinct CDR3 sequences, 95% of them singletons. The specimen sequenced was CD4+ T cells from PBMCs. Every receptor here comes from a human donor with Susac syndrome.

The chain has TRBV5-1 and TRBJ1-2; no reliable D call. The CDR3 has 13 amino acids. V gave up 3 bases and J gave up 8 bases, with 14 bases separating them. Germline CDR1 and CDR2: SGHRS and YFSETQ. In DNA form, the CDR3 reads TGCGCCAGCAGCTCAGCGACCCTAGAGGGCTACACCTTC. Translation gives CASSSATLEGYTF.

J is TRBJ2-5 and V is TRBV2; the D is unclear. Germline values: CDR1 SNHLY, CDR2 FYNNEI. This CDR3 comprises 14 residues. Trimming took 0 bases from V and 14 from J, leaving 19 bases between them. The CDR3 region has the DNA TGTGCCAGCAGTGAAGCGCTTGTCCTGAACCCTTCCTACTTC. Its protein product is CASSEALVLNPSYF.

This chain connects TRBV30 to TRBJ2-2, with 7 bases that match TRBD1. The CDR3 is 15 residues long. V shed 4 bases, J shed 0 bases, and the junction held 5 bases outside the gene matches. CDR1 is GTSNPN, CDR2 SVGIG, per germline (reference sequence). CDR3 bases: TGTGCCTGGAACCCGACAGGGTCGAACACCGGGGAGCTGTTTTTT. Translating gives CAWNPTGSNTGELFF.